This record covers a single T cell receptor (beta chain). Antigen specificity is unknown. V was pared by 5 bases and J by 2 bases, with 10 bases between. The CDR3 has 13 amino acids. Per germline, CDR1 SNHLY and CDR2 FYNNEI. This sample was included in a study of CD8+CD57+ T cells in acquired aplastic anemia. As for the study in general: DNA per sorted CD4+ or CD8+ sample ranged roughly 0.19 to 30 ug, averaging roughly 3.2 ug. Study-wide results and limits: Patient and control CD8+ Simpson's diversity was not significantly different. Sharing between patients and controls was observed for some 27 CD8+ CDR3 sequences.

The use of genomic DNA as template underpinned the TCR beta VDJ and CDR3 profiling. TCRdb fed the reads into MiXCR, producing one record per CDR3 protein. Counted here are about 190,000 distinct CDR3 sequences, under 70% occurring once; the ten biggest clones make up 40% to 55%. The clonotype comes from a human donor with severe aplastic anemia or a healthy control (not recorded which). Specimen: sorted CD4+, CD8+, or CD8+CD57+ T cells (not recorded which) from PBMCs. This rearrangement joins TRBV2 to TRBJ2-7; possibly TRBD1 or TRBD2 for D (5 bases each). CDR3 protein: CASSHRDPYEQYV. The CDR3 DNA reads as TGTGCCAGCAGTCACCGGGACCCCTACGAGCAGTACGTC.